These 10 T cell receptor beta chains were sequenced from one sample in a study of beta chain features in type 1 diabetes. Every isolated RNA sample was fully reverse transcribed, so sequencing captured expressed TCRB transcripts. Here immunoSEQ multiplex PCR was the method, and the copy in TCRdb shows in-frame clones only, minus some. The repertoire holds about 140,000 clones, with roughly 10% as singletons. Specimen: central memory CD4+ T cells from blood. These receptors were taken from a woman aged 40 to 49 in good health.

The chain combines TRBV27 with TRBJ1-6, with a possible D match to TRBD1 (6 bases). Looked up from germline, CDR1 is MNHEY and CDR2 is SMNVEV (reference sequence). V lost 5 bases and J 6 bases, leaving 17 bases between the germline ends. The CDR3 loop spans 16 amino acids. CDR3 DNA sequence: TGTGCCAGCAGTGCCTCGACAGGTATAAGTAATTCACCCCTCCACTTT. It translates to CASSASTGISNSPLHF.

The chain employs TRBV19 and TRBJ1-5; D unclear. The germline gives CDR1 LNHDA, CDR2 SQIVND (reference sequence). CDR3 length equals 12 residues. The germline V and J ends were trimmed by 7 bases and 2 bases, with 6 bases remaining between them. CDR3 DNA sequence: TGTGCCAGTACTTTCGGCAATCAGCCCCAGCATTTT. Protein: CASTFGNQPQHF.

The chain joins TRBV7-6 to TRBJ2-1; TRBD1 agrees at 7 bases. After removal of 5 bases from V and 6 bases from J, the junction contained 7 bases not matched to a gene. This CDR3 region has 14 residues. Germline CDR1 is SGHVS and CDR2 is FNYEAQ. The CDR3 spells CASSIPTGTNEQFF. CDR3 DNA: TGTGCCAGCAGCATTCCGACAGGGACCAATGAGCAGTTCTTC.

This chain uses TRBV19 with TRBJ1-1; D remains ambiguous. Trimming removed 7 bases from V and 7 bases from J, with 10 bases in between. CDR3 size: 11 residues. The germline gives CDR1 LNHDA, CDR2 SQIVND (reference sequence). CDR3 residues: CASTQGGEAFF. DNA for the CDR3: TGTGCCAGTACCCAAGGCGGTGAAGCTTTCTTT. The full variable domain, with the rest looked up from reference TRBV19 and TRBJ1-1, is DGGITQSPKYLFRKEGQNVTLSCEQNLNHDAMYWYRQDPGQGLRLIYYSQIVNDFQKGDIAEGYSVSREKKESFPLTVTSAQKNPTAFYLCASTQGGEAFFGQGTRLTVV.

This sequence joins TRBV5-1 and TRBJ2-5; 8 bases line up with TRBD1. Germline V gives CDR1 SGHRS, CDR2 YFSETQ. With 5 bases clipped from V and 2 bases from J, the junction kept 17 bases outside the gene matches. This CDR3 has 18 residues. This chain's CDR3 is CASSRPLGTGERQETQYF. The CDR3 DNA follows: TGCGCCAGCAGTCGACCCCTAGGGACAGGAGAGAGACAAGAGACCCAGTACTTC. Looking up the rest from reference TRBV5-1 and TRBJ2-5 gives the full variable domain: KAGVTQTPRYLIKTRGQQVTLSCSPISGHRSVSWYQQTPGQGLQFLFEYFSETQRNKGNFPGRFSGRQFSNSRSEMNVSTLELGDSALYLCASSRPLGTGERQETQYFGPGTRLLVL.

The gene calls are TRBV11-2 and TRBJ2-7, with 9 bases aligning to TRBD1. This CDR3 has 14 residues. V lost 7 bases and J lost 6; bases outside the gene matches: 10. The germline V gene has CDR1 SGHAT and CDR2 FQNNGV. Here the CDR3 DNA reads TGTGCCAGCACCCTGGGGGGACAGGGAGGCGAGCAGTACTTC. This sequence encodes CASTLGGQGGEQYF.

This clone has more than one count but fewer than ten. The chain is built from TRBV14 and TRBJ2-3; D perhaps matches TRBD2 (6 bases). The CDR3 sequence is 16 residues long. Germline V gives CDR1 SGHDN, CDR2 FVKESK. V lost 0 bases and J 6 bases, leaving 16 bases between the germline ends. The CDR3 sequence: CASSQDRAGLVDTQYF. As DNA, the CDR3 is TGTGCCAGCAGCCAAGACCGGGCGGGGTTGGTGGATACGCAGTATTTT.

This clone has just a few counts. This chain connects TRBV20-1 to TRBJ2-7; TRBD2 might be the D (5 bases). The CDR3 is 11 amino acids. Trimming removed 6 bases from V and 8 bases from J, with 14 bases in between. CDR1 is DFQATT and CDR2 is SNEGSKA in the germline V gene (reference sequence). CDR3 protein: CSARTARKQYF. The CDR3 bases are TGCAGTGCCCGGACTGCGCGGAAGCAGTACTTC.

The rearrangement uses TRBV6-1 and TRBJ2-1, with TRBD2 identical over 9 bases. The V gene's germline CDR1 is MNHNS and CDR2 SASEGT. Unmatched junction bases numbered 8, after V lost 11 bases and J lost 12 bases. There are 11 residues in the CDR3. CDR3 sequence: CAVSGGPRQFF. As DNA, the CDR3 is TGTGCCGTAAGCGGGGGGCCACGGCAGTTCTTC.

V is TRBV4-2 and J is TRBJ2-1; maybe TRBD2 (6 bases). The CDR3 contains 14 residues. Trimming removed 1 base at V and 9 bases at J, with 13 bases between. From germline, CDR1 is LGHNA and CDR2 YNFKEQ. For the CDR3, the DNA is TGTGCCAGCAGCCAAGGACAAGCGGAGGGTGAGCAGTTCTTC. It specifies CASSQGQAEGEQFF.